The next 22 T cell receptor beta chains were all read from a single sample in a study of blood T cell repertoires in COVID-19. The table came from immunoSEQ multiplex PCR; TCRdb's copy has only in-frame clones and leaves some out. The sample shows roughly 300,000 clones, about nine tenths of them seen only once. The sequenced sample consisted of PBMCs or T cells enriched from blood (not recorded which). The receptor source for this set is a man in his thirties or forties who had recovered from COVID-19.

J is TRBJ2-5 and V is TRBV10-3; 8 positions agree with TRBD1. Germline CDR1 reads ENHRY; CDR2 reads SYGVKD. This CDR3 region has 14 residues. Trimming removed 3 bases from V and 5 bases from J; junction bases left unmatched: 5. The CDR3 coding sequence is TGTGCCATCAGTGAAGGACAGGGCGGCGAGACCCAGTACTTC. It encodes CAISEGQGGETQYF.

The V call is TRBV28, the J call TRBJ2-5, with 8 positions matching TRBD2. This CDR3 comprises 15 residues. V gave up 6 bases and J gave up 4 bases; unmatched junction bases: 10. CDR1 is MDHEN and CDR2 is SYDVKM in the germline V gene. CDR3 sequence: CASSPGGAVGETQYF. CDR3 coding DNA: TGTGCCAGCAGCCCCGGGGGGGCAGTTGGAGAGACCCAGTACTTC.

This chain links TRBV19 with TRBJ2-5, with TRBD1 matching 11 bases. There are 14 residues in the CDR3. Germline CDR1 and CDR2: LNHDA and SQIVND (reference sequence). V lost 5 bases and J lost 5; bases outside the gene matches: 4. CDR3 in DNA: TGTGCCAGTAGTCCGGACAGGGGGCGGGAGACCCAGTACTTC. Its translation: CASSPDRGRETQYF.

This sequence joins TRBV3-1 (or the pseudogene TRBV3-2) and TRBJ1-6; D is undetermined. The CDR3 length is 15 residues. V lost 1 base and J 3 bases, leaving 7 bases between the germline ends. The germline V gene has CDR1 LGHDT and CDR2 YNNKEL (reference sequence). CDR3 amino acids: CASSQVPGYNSPLHF. CDR3 nucleotides: TGTGCCAGCAGCCAAGTTCCAGGCTATAATTCACCCCTCCACTTT.

This rearrangement joins TRBV19 to TRBJ2-7, with TRBD1 matching over 10 bases. The V and J ends lost 5 bases and 4 bases, in that order; junction bases with no gene match: 8. This CDR3 has 15 residues. Germline V gene data show CDR1 as LNHDA and CDR2 as SQIVND (reference sequence). CDR3 nucleotides: TGTGCCAGTAGTCCCCGACAGGGGGCCCTATACGAGCAGTACTTC. It encodes CASSPRQGALYEQYF.

The chain is built from TRBV19 and TRBJ1-1, with 8 bases fitting TRBD1. The CDR3 sequence is 14 residues long. V lost 3 bases and J lost 4; bases outside the gene matches: 4. CDR1 is LNHDA and CDR2 is SQIVND in the germline V gene (reference sequence). The CDR3 DNA is TGTGCCAGTAGTATCGGACAGGGACGCACTGAAGCTTTCTTT. It is translated as CASSIGQGRTEAFF.

The chain combines TRBV27 with TRBJ1-2; the D gene is possibly TRBD1 (5 bases). CDR1 MNHEY and CDR2 SMNVEV come from the germline V gene (reference sequence). Trimming pared 6 bases from V and 7 bases from J, leaving 21 bases between. This CDR3 spans 15 amino acids. CDR3 DNA: TGTGCCAGCAGCCTGGGGGGGAGATGGGTTCCTGGCTACACCTTC. It yields the protein CASSLGGRWVPGYTF.

The V call is TRBV28, the J call TRBJ1-6; 12 nucleotides align to TRBD1. Trimming took 4 bases from V and 10 from J; bases not matched to a gene: 11. The germline CDR1 and CDR2 sequences are MDHEN and SYDVKM. The CDR3 totals 17 residues. CDR3 DNA: TGTGCCAGCAGTTCTCCCGGGACAGGGGGCGAGAGCTCACCCCTCCACTTT. Amino acid sequence: CASSSPGTGGESSPLHF.

V usage is TRBV30 and J usage is TRBJ2-7, with a possible D match to TRBD1 (6 bases). Germline lookup yields CDR1 GTSNPN and CDR2 SVGIG (reference sequence). The CDR3 totals 12 residues. Deletions cut 0 bases from V and 7 bases from J, with 10 bases between. For the CDR3, the DNA is TGTGCCTGGAGTGTGTCCGGGACAGAGCAGTACTTC. Translated: CAWSVSGTEQYF.

CDR3 sequence: CASSSTEGIGGREQFF. Here the CDR3 DNA reads TGTGCCAGCAGCTCGACAGAGGGGATAGGGGGTAGGGAGCAGTTCTTC. The chain uses TRBV4-2 and TRBJ2-1, with a weak D call TRBD1 (6 bases). The CDR3 consists of 16 residues. The germline V and J ends were trimmed by 5 bases and 10 bases, with 24 bases remaining between them. Germline CDR1 reads LGHNA; CDR2 reads YNFKEQ.

The chain employs TRBV5-6 and TRBJ2-3, with D maybe TRBD2 (5 bases). Germline V lookup: CDR1 SGHDT, CDR2 YYEEEE. The V end was cut by 1 base, the J end by 11 bases, with 11 bases between. The CDR3 runs to 12 residues. The CDR3 DNA follows: TGTGCCAGCAGCTTGAATGCGGGTGGGCAGTATTTT. This codes for CASSLNAGGQYF.

The chain links TRBV3-1 (or the pseudogene TRBV3-2) to TRBJ1-2; TRBD1 might be the D (5 bases). V was cut by 5 bases and J by 4 bases, with 14 bases left in between. This CDR3 comprises 14 residues. CDR1 LGHDT and CDR2 YNNKEL come from the germline V gene (reference sequence). CDR3 protein: CASSARGSIYGYTF. The CDR3 bases are TGTGCCAGCAGCGCCCGGGGGAGTATCTATGGCTACACCTTC.

The chain is built from TRBV3-1 (or the pseudogene TRBV3-2) and TRBJ2-7; 7 bases line up with TRBD2. The CDR3 is 13 residues long. Unmatched junction bases numbered 1, after V lost 3 bases and J lost 2 bases. From germline, CDR1 is LGHDT and CDR2 YNNKEL (reference sequence). The CDR3 reads CASSQGGTYEQYF. CDR3 coding DNA: TGTGCCAGCAGCCAGGGAGGGACCTACGAGCAGTACTTC.

The chain has TRBV30 and TRBJ1-2, with D uncertain. CDR3 length: 12 residues. Germline-derived CDR1 and CDR2 are GTSNPN and SVGIG (reference sequence). Trimming took 1 base from V and 8 from J, leaving 11 bases between them. The CDR3, as DNA: TGTGCCTGGAGTGACAAGAGGTACGGCTACACCTTC. Translation gives CAWSDKRYGYTF. Drawing the rest from reference TRBV30 and TRBJ1-2, the complete variable domain is SQTIHQWPATLVQPVGSPLSLECTVEGTSNPNLYWYRQAAGRGLQLLFYSVGIGQISSEVPQNLSASRPQDRQFILSSKKLLLSDSGFYLCAWSDKRYGYTFGSGTRLTVV.

The V call is TRBV4-1, the J call TRBJ1-2, with D tentatively TRBD1 (5 bases). Between the trimmed V and J ends, which lost 6 bases and 4 bases, there was a span of 15 bases. Germline assignment: CDR1 MGHRA and CDR2 YSYEKL. The CDR3 totals 14 residues. This chain's CDR3 is CASSRQSMPYGYTF. The CDR3 DNA is TGCGCCAGCAGTCGACAGAGTATGCCCTATGGCTACACCTTC.

The chain links TRBV5-1 to TRBJ2-3, with TRBD2 identical over 13 bases. The CDR3 is made up of 17 amino acids. The V gene end was trimmed by 7 bases and the J gene end by 4 bases; junction bases not matched to a gene: 12. Germline V CDR1 and CDR2: SGHRS, YFSETQ. The CDR3 bases are TGCGCCAGCGAAACGTCAGGACTAGCGGGAGTGTCAGATACGCAGTATTTT. Residues: CASETSGLAGVSDTQYF.

The J gene is TRBJ2-1, the V gene TRBV5-6, with 9 bases that match TRBD1. The junction had 10 bases not matched to a gene; V was cut back by 5 bases and J by 7 bases. Germline V gives CDR1 SGHDT, CDR2 YYEEEE. The CDR3 runs 15 residues. The CDR3 here is CASRETGGGINEQFF. CDR3 bases: TGTGCCAGCAGAGAGACAGGGGGAGGGATTAATGAGCAGTTCTTC.

V usage is TRBV7-9 and J usage is TRBJ1-5; no clear D gene. Trimming took off 5 bases at V and 7 bases at J, with 18 bases between the two ends. This CDR3 has 15 residues. Germline V gene lookup returns CDR1 SEHNR and CDR2 FQNEAQ (reference sequence). CDR3 protein: CASSVSSGTVQPQHF. The CDR3 region has the DNA TGTGCCAGCAGCGTTAGTTCTGGTACGGTCCAGCCCCAGCATTTT.

The chain couples TRBV14 to TRBJ2-6; unclear D gene. This CDR3 contains 15 residues. The germline CDR1 and CDR2 sequences are SGHDN and FVKESK. V shed 3 bases and J shed 3 bases, with 9 bases lying between them. The DNA for the CDR3 is TGTGCCAGCAGCCAGCAGGTGAATGGGGCCAACGTCCTGACTTTC. Amino acids: CASSQQVNGANVLTF. The full variable domain, its missing parts supplied by reference TRBV14 and TRBJ2-6, is EAGVTQFPSHSVIEKGQTVTLRCDPISGHDNLYWYRRVMGKEIKFLLHFVKESKQDESGMPNNRFLAERTGGTYSTLKVQPAELEDSGVYFCASSQQVNGANVLTFGAGSRLTVL.

The chain carries TRBV12-3 or TRBV12-4 and TRBJ2-7, with D possibly TRBD2 on 7 matching bases. The V end lost 0 bases, the J end lost 6 bases, and 9 bases lay between the germline ends. The CDR3 extends over 13 amino acids. CDR3 sequence reads: CASSLAGGLEQYF. CDR3 DNA sequence: TGTGCCAGCAGTTTAGCGGGGGGGCTCGAGCAGTACTTC.

The chain uses TRBV3-1 (or the pseudogene TRBV3-2) and TRBJ1-1; D is unresolved. The V gene's germline CDR1 is LGHDT and CDR2 YNNKEL (reference sequence). Trimming pared 2 bases from V and 11 bases from J, leaving 12 bases between. This CDR3 has 12 residues. The CDR3 here is CASSQFSQQAFF. The DNA of the CDR3 is TGTGCCAGCAGCCAATTCTCCCAACAGGCTTTCTTT.

The chain links TRBV30 to TRBJ1-1; maybe TRBD1 (5 bases). Germline V gene data show CDR1 as GTSNPN and CDR2 as SVGIG (reference sequence). Trimming pared 2 bases from V and 2 bases from J, leaving 21 bases between. There are 17 residues in the CDR3. CDR3 bases: TGTGCCTGGAGTCCTGCGGGACGGAGATTTGGTAACACTGAAGCTTTCTTT. Its protein is CAWSPAGRRFGNTEAFF.